The source of this TCR beta chain is a study of T cells after yellow fever vaccination. TCRdb called the 5' RACE reads again in MiXCR, with one record for every CDR3 protein. The data contain approximately 300,000 distinct CDR3 sequences, over 8.5% of them singletons. V lost 3 bases and J lost 5, with 8 bases in between. CDR3 length equals 12 residues. The germline gives CDR1 KGHSH, CDR2 LQKENI. The receptor's source is a man aged 18 to 29 who received the YFV17D yellow fever vaccine. The V gene is TRBV18, the J gene TRBJ2-7, with D unresolved. This specimen was CD4+ T cells sorted from PBMCs, taken 45 days after the yellow fever booster vaccination. CDR3 loop: CASSPDADEQYV. DNA of the CDR3: TGTGCCAGCTCACCCGACGCGGACGAGCAGTACGTC.